Presented here are 20 T cell receptor beta chains from one specimen sequenced in a study of neurological immune-mediated disorders. TCRdb re-called the 5' RACE reads through MiXCR, storing one row per CDR3 protein. The sample yields about 59,000 distinct CDR3 sequences, about 24% seen once. Time point indicated: technical triplicate 2. The specimen sequenced was PBMCs. The receptors here all came from a man in his 60s with HTLV-1-associated myelopathy (HAM/TSP).

The rearrangement uses TRBV7-2 and TRBJ2-7, with 11 bases identical to TRBD2. Germline-derived CDR1 and CDR2 are SGHTA and FQGNSA. V lost 1 base and J lost 2; bases outside the gene matches: 7. The CDR3 loop spans 17 amino acids. Written as DNA, the CDR3 is TGTGCCAGCAGCTTAGACCTCTCTAGCGGGGGGCCCTACGAGCAGTACTTC. It specifies CASSLDLSSGGPYEQYF.

This clonotype was recorded many times. The chain is built from TRBV29-1 and TRBJ2-5, with D perhaps TRBD1 or TRBD2 (5 bases each). The length of the CDR3 is 11 residues. The ends were cut back, 4 bases at V and 7 bases at J, with 10 bases in the middle. In germline, CDR1 is SQVTM, CDR2 ANQGSEA. CDR3 nucleotides: TGCAGCGTTGCAGGGACGGGGACCCAGTACTTC. It specifies CSVAGTGTQYF.

This clonotype was counted many times. The rearrangement uses TRBV12-3 or TRBV12-4 and TRBJ1-4; a possible D gene is TRBD1 (5 bases). This CDR3 has 15 residues. Trimming removed 6 bases from V and 5 bases from J, with 16 bases in between. In DNA, the CDR3 is TGTGCCAGCAGCCCCTATACCGGGACGAATGAAAAACTGTTTTTT. Translation: CASSPYTGTNEKLFF.

This chain joins TRBV5-1 and TRBJ1-1; D is perhaps TRBD1 (5 bases). This CDR3 has 13 residues. Trimming took 1 base from V and 5 from J, leaving 9 bases between them. Germline V gene sequence: CDR1 SGHRS, CDR2 YFSETQ. For the CDR3, the DNA is TGCGCCAGCAGCTTGATAGGGGAGACTGAAGCTTTCTTT. Translation: CASSLIGETEAFF.

This clonotype was seen ten or more times. The V gene is TRBV15, the J gene TRBJ2-3, with unresolved D. V lost 8 bases and J 11 bases, leaving 20 bases between the germline ends. The CDR3 is 13 amino acids. The germline CDR1 and CDR2 sequences are LNHNV and YYDKDF (reference sequence). The CDR3 DNA reads as TGTGCCACCGGGCCCCGCAAGGGTTCGGAGCAGTATTTT. This gives the protein CATGPRKGSEQYF.

The J gene is TRBJ2-2, the V gene TRBV5-1; no definite D call. Trimming shortened V by 0 bases and J by 5 bases, and 11 bases separated the two germline ends. CDR3 length equals 15 residues. CDR1 is SGHRS, CDR2 YFSETQ, per germline. The CDR3 DNA sequence: TGCGCCAGCAGCTTGGCCGGGTATTCGACCGGGGAGCTGTTTTTT. Translating gives CASSLAGYSTGELFF. Full variable domain (rest looked up from reference TRBV5-1 and TRBJ2-2): KAGVTQTPRYLIKTRGQQVTLSCSPISGHRSVSWYQQTPGQGLQFLFEYFSETQRNKGNFPGRFSGRQFSNSRSEMNVSTLELGDSALYLCASSLAGYSTGELFFGEGSRLTVL.

This clonotype was counted ten times or more. The J gene is TRBJ2-6, the V gene TRBV5-1; no reliable D call. The germline V gene encodes CDR1 SGHRS and CDR2 YFSETQ. The length of the CDR3 is 16 residues. Trimming took 0 bases from V and 3 from J, leaving 10 bases between them. The CDR3 region has the DNA TGCGCCAGCAGCTTGGGTTGGGCTTATGGGGCCAACGTCCTGACTTTC. It translates to CASSLGWAYGANVLTF.

This clonotype has a single count. J is TRBJ2-1 and V is TRBV29-1; TRBD1 might be the D (6 bases). Germline CDR1 SQVTM, CDR2 ANQGSEA. Trimming shortened V by 2 bases and J by 5 bases, and 19 bases separated the two germline ends. The CDR3 has 16 residues. The CDR3 loop is CSVESQGPRRNNEQFF. CDR3 nucleotides: TGCAGCGTTGAATCCCAGGGGCCCCGTAGGAACAATGAGCAGTTCTTC.

The chain uses TRBV20-1 and TRBJ1-5, with D unclear. The CDR3 length is 14 residues. Between the trimmed V and J ends, which lost 0 bases and 3 bases, there was a span of 9 bases. From germline, CDR1 is DFQATT and CDR2 SNEGSKA (reference sequence). CDR3 sequence: CSARDGRANQPQHF. The CDR3 DNA sequence: TGCAGTGCTAGAGATGGACGTGCCAATCAGCCCCAGCATTTT.

This clonotype appeared many times. This may come from a read error, since a much larger clone is one base off. This chain joins TRBV5-1 and TRBJ2-2; 7 bases match TRBD1. The CDR3 has 15 residues. V dropped 0 bases and J dropped 3; count of bases not matched to a gene: 2. Germline V lookup: CDR1 SGHRS, CDR2 YFSETQ. CDR3 nucleotides: TGCGCCAGCAGCTTGGGACAGGGAGACACCGGGGAGCTGTTTTTT. Translating gives CASSLGQGDTGELFF.

This clonotype was detected only a few times. One end of the junction is discordant with germline, which a read error may explain. The chain employs TRBV7-7 and TRBJ1-1; tentative D call: TRBD1 (5 bases). The CDR3 spans 13 residues. Germline V gives CDR1 SSHAT, CDR2 FNYEAQ (reference sequence). CDR3 in amino acids: CASSSDRNTEAFF. The DNA for the CDR3 is TGTGCTAGCAGCTCAGACAGGAACACTGAAGCTTTCTTT.

The rearrangement links TRBV10-3 to TRBJ2-7; D remains ambiguous. V lost 8 bases and J lost 1, with 6 bases in between. The CDR3 consists of 11 residues. Germline V gene lookup returns CDR1 ENHRY and CDR2 SYGVKD. DNA of the CDR3: TGTGCCATCTTACGGTCCTACGAGCAGTACTTC. Amino acid sequence: CAILRSYEQYF.

This clonotype was seen at least ten times. The chain employs TRBV12-3 or TRBV12-4 and TRBJ2-7; D is ambiguous. The CDR3 covers 11 residues. With 5 bases removed from V and 1 base from J, the gap between germline ends came to 3 bases. The CDR3: CASSVSYEQYF. DNA for the CDR3: TGTGCCAGCAGTGTGTCCTACGAGCAGTACTTC.

There are a few counts of this clonotype. The chain links TRBV3-1 to TRBJ2-1; TRBD2 aligns across 10 bases. This CDR3 has 15 amino acids. Germline V lookup: CDR1 LGHDT, CDR2 YNNKEL (reference sequence). V shed 4 bases, J shed 7 bases, and the junction held 7 bases outside the gene matches. The CDR3 sequence is CASSPVLAGVNEQFF. CDR3 nucleotide sequence: TGTGCCAGCAGCCCGGTGCTAGCGGGAGTTAATGAGCAGTTCTTC.

This clonotype was seen a few times. The J gene is TRBJ2-1, the V gene TRBV20-1; TRBD2 matches at 7 bases. Germline V gives CDR1 DFQATT, CDR2 SNEGSKA (reference sequence). V lost 5 bases and J lost 2; bases outside the gene matches: 6. CDR3 length: 14 residues. CDR3 bases: TGCAGTGCTGTAGCGGGCAATACCTACAATGAGCAGTTCTTC. Its translation: CSAVAGNTYNEQFF.

This sequence joins TRBV6-5 and TRBJ1-1; D possibly corresponds to TRBD1 (6 bases). Trimming shortened V by 9 bases and J by 0 bases, and 20 bases separated the two germline ends. Germline V gene sequence: CDR1 MNHEY, CDR2 SVGAGI. This CDR3 has 16 residues. The CDR3 DNA is TGTGCCAGTAGTGACAGAAGGGGGGGATTGAACACTGAAGCTTTCTTT. It encodes CASSDRRGGLNTEAFF.

This clonotype was observed at least ten times. V usage is TRBV29-1 and J usage is TRBJ2-1; D not certain. The CDR3 is 15 residues long. Germline V gene data show CDR1 as SQVTM and CDR2 as ANQGSEA. V lost 1 base and J 0 bases, leaving 10 bases between the germline ends. The chain's CDR3 is CSVEGVRYSYNEQFF. The DNA for the CDR3 is TGCAGCGTTGAAGGTGTCCGGTACTCCTACAATGAGCAGTTCTTC.

This clonotype occurred many times. The rearrangement joins TRBV18 to TRBJ2-1, with TRBD2 matching over 13 bases. CDR1 KGHSH and CDR2 LQKENI come from the germline V gene. The CDR3 is made up of 15 amino acids. Losses at the gene ends were 3 bases for V and 7 bases for J; bases not matched to a gene: 3. In nucleotides, the CDR3 is TGTGCCAGCTCACCCGGGACTAGCGGGATTAATGAGCAGTTCTTC. This codes for CASSPGTSGINEQFF.

The chain links TRBV27 to TRBJ2-4, with 11 nucleotides matching TRBD2. The trim removed 6 bases at V and 6 bases at J, leaving 1 base unmatched. CDR1 is MNHEY and CDR2 is SMNVEV in the germline V gene (reference sequence). The CDR3 runs 13 residues. The DNA of the CDR3 is TGTGCCAGCAGAGGGACTAGCGGAAACATTCAGTACTTC. This gives the protein CASRGTSGNIQYF.

This chain uses TRBV7-2 with TRBJ2-7; 9 nucleotides align to TRBD1. After removal of 1 base from V and 4 bases from J, the junction contained 2 bases not matched to a gene. The CDR3 sequence is 14 residues long. Germline CDR1 reads SGHTA; CDR2 reads FQGNSA. CDR3 region: CASSLGQGEYEQYF. The CDR3 nucleotides read TGTGCCAGCAGCTTAGGACAGGGGGAGTACGAGCAGTACTTC.